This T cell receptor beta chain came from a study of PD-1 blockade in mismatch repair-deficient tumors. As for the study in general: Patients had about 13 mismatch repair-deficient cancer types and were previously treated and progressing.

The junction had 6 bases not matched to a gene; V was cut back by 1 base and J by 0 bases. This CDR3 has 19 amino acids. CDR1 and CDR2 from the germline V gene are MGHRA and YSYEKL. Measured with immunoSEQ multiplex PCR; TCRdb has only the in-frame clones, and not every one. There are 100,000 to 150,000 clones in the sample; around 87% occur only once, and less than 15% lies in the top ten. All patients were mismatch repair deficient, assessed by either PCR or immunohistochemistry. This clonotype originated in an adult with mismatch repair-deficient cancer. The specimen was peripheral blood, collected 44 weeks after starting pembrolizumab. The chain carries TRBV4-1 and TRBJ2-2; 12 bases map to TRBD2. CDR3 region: CASSQGILAGGPNTGELFF. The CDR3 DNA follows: TGCGCCAGCAGCCAAGGTATACTAGCGGGAGGCCCGAACACCGGGGAGCTGTTTTTT.